The present T cell receptor beta chain was sequenced within a study of control samples from healthy donors and cancer patients. The repertoire was sequenced with immunoSEQ multiplex PCR; TCRdb's copy has only in-frame clones and lacks some. The sample holds some 79,000 clones, 70% to 90% seen once. The CDR3 length is 15 residues. CDR1 is GTSNPN and CDR2 is SVGIG in the germline V gene (reference sequence). J lost 0 bases, V lost 0 bases, and 3 bases had no gene match. The sequencing input was blood. The receptor was isolated from a man aged 50 or older in good health. The chain joins TRBV30 to TRBJ2-5, with 8 bases fitting TRBD2. The CDR3 reads CAWSVGSGNQETQYF. For the CDR3, the DNA is TGTGCCTGGAGTGTTGGTAGCGGGAACCAAGAGACCCAGTACTTC.